The source of this TCR beta chain is a study of shared clonotypes between healthy human individuals. There are 16 residues in the CDR3. Germline V CDR1 and CDR2: SGHAT, FQNNGV. V was trimmed by 5 bases and J by 1 base, leaving 16 bases between them. Every one of the donors was a Caucasian adult that lived in Nashville, Tennessee. The split of CD4+ cells yielded CD45RA+ naive and CD45RA-negative memory subsets. Sorted-subset replicate PCR reactions contained roughly 190 ng DNA, corresponding to about 30,000 T cell genomes. Generated by immunoSEQ multiplex PCR, the TCRdb table keeps only in-frame clones and is missing some. The sample has approximately 2.5 million clones; approximately 92% are singletons. A remark on this clone: As yet, its antigen is unknown.

General study results and limits: Shared across a handful of donors were roughly 5% of the naive CD4 clonotypes.

Sequencing was done on a sample of naive CD4+ T cells sorted from blood. This sample's subset: CD45RA+ positively selected. The rearrangement uses TRBV11-2 and TRBJ2-3, with D unresolved. The receptor's source is a man aged 18 to 35 in good health. This CDR3 is CASSMAYSMGTDTQYF. The CDR3 nucleotides read TGTGCCAGCAGCATGGCCTATAGTATGGGCACAGATACGCAGTATTTT.